The T cell receptor beta chain described here comes from a study of cytomegalovirus exposure and HLA in healthy donors. Notes on the study in general: Researchers catalogued approximately 160 TCR beta chains as cytomegalovirus-associated.

The PCR contained 60 Vbeta and 13 Jbeta primers. TCRdb's copy holds only in-frame clones and misses some; the assay was immunoSEQ multiplex PCR. The data show under 200,000 clones, around 74% seen once. Trimming took 4 bases from V and 7 from J, leaving 16 bases between them. The CDR3 is 14 amino acids. CDR1 and CDR2 from the germline V gene are MGHRA and YSYEKL. Notes on this clone: Its antigen is unknown.

This chain connects TRBV4-1 to TRBJ1-2; tentative D call: TRBD1 (5 bases). The sequencing sample was made of PBMCs. The TCR was taken from a female donor in good health and CMV-seronegative. The CDR3 loop is CASSRDSFQGGYTF. In DNA, the CDR3 is TGCGCCAGCAGCCGCGACAGCTTCCAGGGTGGCTACACCTTC.